These 18 T cell receptor beta chains originate from one sample sequenced in a study of glioma-infiltrating T cells after dendritic cell vaccination. The method was immunoSEQ multiplex PCR; TCRdb's version includes in-frame clones alone and lacks a portion of them. The sample lists tens of thousands of clones; about 85% were seen once. The sample here was blood, taken before dendritic cell vaccination. These TCRs come from a human donor with glioblastoma.

This chain joins TRBV19 and TRBJ2-6; D unclear. The V gene's germline CDR1 is LNHDA and CDR2 SQIVND (reference sequence). The CDR3 contains 18 residues. V was pared by 1 base and J by 3 bases, with 16 bases between. The CDR3: CASSIGDVAGVGANVLTF. Here the CDR3 DNA reads TGTGCCAGTAGTATAGGAGACGTTGCTGGAGTTGGGGCCAACGTCCTGACTTTC.

Concerning this clone itself: Other DNA sequences in this specimen translate into the identical CDR3. The chain is built from TRBV5-1 and TRBJ2-1, with D perhaps matching TRBD2 (5 bases). CDR1 and CDR2 (germline): SGHRS, YFSETQ. V was clipped by 4 bases and J by 7 bases, with 15 bases between them. The CDR3 loop spans 14 amino acids. CDR3 nucleotide sequence: TGCGCCAGCAGCCCCCAGTCCGGGGATAATGAGCAGTTCTTC. It yields the protein CASSPQSGDNEQFF.

The rearrangement uses TRBV6-1 and TRBJ1-4; no clear D gene. Trimming took off 3 bases at V and 7 bases at J, with 6 bases between the two ends. This CDR3 contains 12 residues. Germline CDR1 MNHNS, CDR2 SASEGT. CDR3: CASSDRGEKLFF. CDR3 coding DNA: TGTGCCAGCAGTGATCGAGGTGAAAAACTGTTTTTT.

The J gene is TRBJ2-1, the V gene TRBV5-1, with D perhaps matching TRBD1 (5 bases). V shed 1 base and J shed 7 bases, with 12 bases lying between them. CDR1 and CDR2 (germline): SGHRS, YFSETQ. The CDR3 contains 14 residues. CDR3 protein: CASSLILGVNEQFF. CDR3 sequence (DNA): TGCGCCAGCAGCTTGATATTAGGGGTGAATGAGCAGTTCTTC.

The chain recombines TRBV6-1 with TRBJ2-7; possibly TRBD2 for D (5 bases). This CDR3 is built from 13 residues. CDR1 is MNHNS and CDR2 is SASEGT in the germline V gene. V shed 8 bases and J shed 2 bases, with 13 bases lying between them. The CDR3 bases are TGTGCCAGCTCCCGGACTGACGCCTACGAGCAGTACTTC. Translation: CASSRTDAYEQYF.

The rearrangement uses TRBV5-1 and TRBJ1-2; 12 positions match TRBD1. V was pared by 4 bases and J by 6 bases, with 7 bases of the junction left unmatched. This CDR3 is 15 amino acids long. Germline CDR1 reads SGHRS; CDR2 reads YFSETQ. Here the CDR3 reads CASSLGGTGGDGYTF. CDR3 nucleotide sequence: TGCGCCAGCAGCCTGGGGGGGACAGGGGGCGATGGCTACACCTTC.

The chain couples TRBV2 to TRBJ2-3, with D tentatively TRBD2 (6 bases). Trimming pared 8 bases from V and 6 bases from J, leaving 18 bases between. The germline V gene encodes CDR1 SNHLY and CDR2 FYNNEI. This CDR3 spans 14 amino acids. CDR3 region: CASEQLGSGDTQYF. CDR3 DNA sequence: TGTGCCAGCGAACAGTTAGGGAGCGGGGATACGCAGTATTTT.

The chain joins TRBV5-1 to TRBJ1-4, with 7 positions matching TRBD1. The V and J ends lost 4 bases and 10 bases, in that order; junction bases with no gene match: 16. Germline values: CDR1 SGHRS, CDR2 YFSETQ. The length of the CDR3 is 16 residues. CDR3 sequence: CASSLDPQGSPGKLFF. In nucleotides, the CDR3 is TGCGCCAGCAGCCTAGATCCACAGGGGAGTCCAGGAAAACTGTTTTTT. Full variable domain (outside the CDR3, taken from reference TRBV5-1 and TRBJ1-4): KAGVTQTPRYLIKTRGQQVTLSCSPISGHRSVSWYQQTPGQGLQFLFEYFSETQRNKGNFPGRFSGRQFSNSRSEMNVSTLELGDSALYLCASSLDPQGSPGKLFFGSGTQLSVL.

The chain couples TRBV2 to TRBJ2-3; the match to TRBD2 covers 7 bases. CDR3 length equals 14 residues. The germline gives CDR1 SNHLY, CDR2 FYNNEI. After removal of 8 bases from V and 3 bases from J, the junction contained 8 bases not matched to a gene. The CDR3 nucleotides are TGTGCCAGCGGGGAGGGAGTTGGGACAGATACGCAGTATTTT. Protein: CASGEGVGTDTQYF.

The rearrangement links TRBV30 to TRBJ2-7; TRBD1 might be the D (6 bases). CDR3 length: 12 residues. CDR1 is GTSNPN and CDR2 is SVGIG in the germline V gene (reference sequence). Deletions cut 4 bases from V and 12 bases from J, with 19 bases between. The CDR3 DNA reads as TGTGCCTGGACTAGATTACAGGGTCCCCCGTACTTC. Translated, it gives CAWTRLQGPPYF.

The rearrangement links TRBV30 to TRBJ2-5, with 10 bases lining up with TRBD2. This CDR3 comprises 13 residues. Looked up from germline, CDR1 is GTSNPN and CDR2 is SVGIG (reference sequence). The trim removed 1 base at V and 4 bases at J, leaving 0 bases unmatched. The CDR3 sequence: CAWSGLAGETQYF. In nucleotides, the CDR3 is TGTGCCTGGAGTGGACTAGCGGGAGAGACCCAGTACTTC. Full variable domain (outside the CDR3, taken from reference TRBV30 and TRBJ2-5): SQTIHQWPATLVQPVGSPLSLECTVEGTSNPNLYWYRQAAGRGLQLLFYSVGIGQISSEVPQNLSASRPQDRQFILSSKKLLLSDSGFYLCAWSGLAGETQYFGPGTRLLVL.

The chain carries TRBV27 and TRBJ2-7; TRBD2 matches at 8 bases. Germline CDR1 reads MNHEY; CDR2 reads SMNVEV (reference sequence). V gave up 3 bases and J gave up 4 bases; unmatched junction bases: 8. The length of the CDR3 is 15 residues. CDR3 sequence reads: CASSFRWREAYEQYF. Written as DNA, the CDR3 is TGTGCCAGCAGTTTTAGGTGGCGGGAGGCTTACGAGCAGTACTTC.

The rearrangement links TRBV5-6 to TRBJ2-7; D is possibly TRBD1 (5 bases). Per the germline V gene, CDR1 is SGHDT and CDR2 is YYEEEE. This CDR3 is 14 amino acids long. Trimming shortened V by 6 bases and J by 3 bases, and 16 bases separated the two germline ends. CDR3 DNA sequence: TGTGCCAGCAAAAGGGGTACGGGCGGCTACGAGCAGTACTTC. Translated: CASKRGTGGYEQYF.

The CDR3 region is CASSSTGSFNEKLFF. The CDR3 DNA reads TGTGCCAGCAGCTCTACCGGGTCATTTAATGAAAAACTGTTTTTT. The chain is built from TRBV6-5 and TRBJ1-4; D is unresolved. The CDR3 spans 15 residues. The V end was cut by 6 bases, the J end by 4 bases, with 15 bases between. Germline assignment: CDR1 MNHEY and CDR2 SVGAGI.

This sequence joins TRBV10-3 and TRBJ2-3; perhaps TRBD2 as D (5 bases). Trimming took 4 bases from V and 2 from J, leaving 7 bases between them. Germline CDR1 and CDR2: ENHRY and SYGVKD. The CDR3 is 13 amino acids. This CDR3 is CAISGELTDTQYF. The CDR3 coding sequence is TGTGCCATCAGTGGGGAGCTCACAGATACGCAGTATTTT.

This clone appeared once. The chain is built from TRBV6-5 and TRBJ2-7; TRBD2 agrees at 8 bases. The CDR3 runs 14 residues. J gave up 2 bases and V 6 bases, and 6 bases lay outside the gene matches. Germline V CDR1 and CDR2: MNHEY, SVGAGI. The CDR3 here is CASSRTSSTYEQYF. CDR3 in DNA: TGTGCCAGCAGCAGGACTAGCAGCACCTACGAGCAGTACTTC.

The CDR3, as DNA: TGTGCCAGCAGCGTGACAGGGGGCGAATTAAATGAAAAACTGTTTTTT. Translation: CASSVTGGELNEKLFF. The V gene is TRBV9, the J gene TRBJ1-4; 10 positions match TRBD1. CDR1 and CDR2 from the germline V gene are SGDLS and YYNGEE. The CDR3 extends over 16 amino acids. Trimming took 2 bases from V and 5 from J; bases not matched to a gene: 6.

The chain combines TRBV6-1 with TRBJ1-3; D is possibly TRBD1 (5 bases). Trimming pared 7 bases from V and 0 bases from J, leaving 13 bases between. Germline CDR1 is MNHNS and CDR2 is SASEGT. This CDR3 contains 15 residues. CDR3 DNA: TGTGCCAGCAAAGCGGGGCCAAGCTCTGGAAACACCATATATTTT. This translates into CASKAGPSSGNTIYF.